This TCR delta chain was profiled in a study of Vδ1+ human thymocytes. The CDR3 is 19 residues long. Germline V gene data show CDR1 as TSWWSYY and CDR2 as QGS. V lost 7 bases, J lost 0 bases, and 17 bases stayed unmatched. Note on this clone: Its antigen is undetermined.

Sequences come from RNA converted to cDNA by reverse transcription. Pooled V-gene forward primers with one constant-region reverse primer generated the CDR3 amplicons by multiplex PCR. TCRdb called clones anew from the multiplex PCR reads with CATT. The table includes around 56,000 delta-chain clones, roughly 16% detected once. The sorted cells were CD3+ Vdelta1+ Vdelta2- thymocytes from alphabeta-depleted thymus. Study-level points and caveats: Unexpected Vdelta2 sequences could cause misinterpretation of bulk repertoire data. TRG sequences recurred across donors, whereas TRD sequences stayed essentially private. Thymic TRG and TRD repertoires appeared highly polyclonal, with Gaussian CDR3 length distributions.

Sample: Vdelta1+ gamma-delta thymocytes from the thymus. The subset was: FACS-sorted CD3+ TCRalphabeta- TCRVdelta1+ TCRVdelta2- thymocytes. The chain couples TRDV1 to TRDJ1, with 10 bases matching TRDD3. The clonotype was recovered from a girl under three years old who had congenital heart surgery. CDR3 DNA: TGTGCTCTTGATGGCCTACTGGGGGATTCGGAGGGTCACACCGATAAACTCATCTTT. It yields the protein CALDGLLGDSEGHTDKLIF.